This record covers a single TCR beta chain. The germline gene is not matched at one end of the junction; a read error may be the cause. Germline lookup yields CDR1 SSHAT and CDR2 FNYEAQ (reference sequence). The CDR3 is 16 residues long. The data are from a study of blood T cell repertoires in COVID-19. Whole-study context: Acute and convalescent COVID-19 samples came from the United States, Italy and Spain. Sample material is recorded as cDNA or gDNA derived from T cells, B-cell-depleted T cells, or PBMCs.

The method was immunoSEQ multiplex PCR; TCRdb's version includes in-frame clones alone and lacks a portion of them. The sample carries 45,000 to 70,000 clones, 87% recorded once. The sequenced sample consisted of peripheral blood. The gene calls are TRBV7-7 and TRBJ2-5; TRBD2 matches 12 bases. The TCR sequence derives from a woman of 80 years or more with COVID-19, enrolled during active disease. The CDR3 DNA reads as TGTGCTAGCAGCTTGACCACCACTAGCGGGAGGGAGACCCAGTACTTC. Protein sequence: CASSLTTTSGRETQYF.